This T cell receptor (beta chain) was captured by sequencing in a study of T cell clonality in common variable immunodeficiency. TCRdb keeps only in-frame clones here, not all; method: immunoSEQ multiplex PCR. The specimen has about 32,000 clones, none found just once. This clone was seen more than once but under ten times. What it binds is unknown. The CDR3 goes on 3 residues after the read ends, and that part is filled in from the germline J gene. The CDR3 consists of 15 residues. J was trimmed by 8 bases and V by 2 bases; bases with no gene match: 6. The V gene's germline CDR1 is MNHNS and CDR2 SASEGT. Most patients and controls had Caucasian heritage. Study findings and constraints: Common variable immunodeficiency TCR beta sequences reportedly had fewer deletions and N-nucleotide insertions.

This receptor was obtained from a human donor with common variable immunodeficiency. The sample taken for sequencing was peripheral blood mononuclear cells. The rearrangement links TRBV6-1 to TRBJ1-6; 7 positions agree with TRBD1. The sequenced CDR3 bases are TGTGCCAGCAGTGAATTGGGTCAGGGGGATTCACCC. Translated, it gives CASSELGQGDSP. The whole CDR3 region reads CASSELGQGDSPLHF.